This TCR beta chain was captured in a study of blood T cell repertoires in COVID-19 (dated by TCRdb to about 2020). Context from the whole study: Samples covering the acute and convalescent phases of COVID-19 were provided by collaborators in the United States, Italy and Spain. The samples were drawn from two sources: the first 160 participants of the ongoing ImmuneRACE study, and 1,200 or so subjects contributed by 6 global collaborators. A freely available public database, intended as a resource for researchers studying the immune response to SARS-CoV-2, is where the repertoires were released. The sample metadata nearly always contained a de-identified subject ID, COVID-19 status, age in years and sex. Where available, HLA class I and class II types were obtained from metadata supplied by the sample provider rather than from assay-based typing. The material from the prospective study consisted of cDNA or gDNA derived from T cells, B-cell-depleted T cells, or PBMCs. Deeply sampled blood TCRbeta repertoires from subjects exposed to, actively infected with, or recovered from COVID-19 were included in the dataset. Points the paper makes about the study in general: Clinical and demographic metadata were provided uncurated, with the amount varying by source and participant.

Regarding this clone: The antigen this receptor binds is unknown. Within one base of it there is no much larger clone, and no base qualities were kept.

Inclusive of the bounding cysteine and phenylalanine, the CDR3 is 15 residues long. Only CDR3 DNA remains: 45 bases, in frame from the first base. CDR1 SGDLS and CDR2 YYNGEE were looked up in the germline V gene. The junction carries 10 bases between V and J, which are trimmed by 0 bases and 1 base respectively. TCRbeta CDR3 regions were amplified from genomic DNA by means of the immunoSEQ Assay, a bias-controlled multiplex PCR. The paper's data handling went like this. Within the assay, amplification of reference gene primers was used to estimate how many nucleated cells each sample contained. To quantify the absolute abundance of each unique TCRbeta CDR3 rearrangement, sequence reads were collapsed and filtered. Productive Simpson clonality was computed per sample as the square root of Simpson's diversity index over productive rearrangements. Held by TCRdb, this immuneACCESS table contains in-frame sequences only and omits some clones. Under half of the omission traces to an unresolved V gene where checked; the cause of the rest is unknown. V and J calls and clone size are given by that table; D and trimming were obtained from the DNA. In this sample the table shows roughly 220,000 clones, about 80% of which occur a single time. The ten top clones hold around 3.1% of the sample.

A second Seattle source provided samples from volunteer blood donors who had recovered from COVID-19. Whole blood was collected in K2EDTA tubes by collaborating institutions according to the institutions' own protocols. For TCRbeta analysis, collaborator samples were shipped as frozen whole blood, as isolated PBMCs, or as DNA extracted from either sample type. This receptor was obtained from a woman aged 25 to 39 who had recovered from COVID-19. The sequence joins TRBV9 to TRBJ1-1; the D segment could be TRBD1, given 5 matching bases. Source material: peripheral blood. The CDR3 protein: CASSVGAGSNTEAFF. The DNA sequence is TGTGCCAGCAGCGTAGGGGCAGGGTCGAACACTGAAGCTTTCTTT.